This passage covers 2 T cell receptor beta chains from one sample sequenced in a study of blood T cell repertoires in COVID-19. Profiled with immunoSEQ multiplex PCR; TCRdb holds only in-frame clones, not every one. Here the sample spans 50,000 to 60,000 clones, over 80% being singletons. Sequencing was carried out using peripheral blood. The receptors derive from a man aged 35 to 55 with acute or convalescent COVID-19.

This clone was detected only once. The V gene is TRBV11-2, the J gene TRBJ2-2; the D gene is possibly TRBD2 (5 bases). Deletions cut 10 bases from V and 7 bases from J, with 7 bases between. Germline values: CDR1 SGHAT, CDR2 FQNNGV. The CDR3 covers 10 residues. The CDR3 DNA is TGTGCCACCCGGGGCGGGGAGCTGTTTTTT. Protein sequence: CATRGGELFF.

V is TRBV18 and J is TRBJ1-5; 8 bases map to TRBD1. Unmatched junction bases numbered 13, after V lost 6 bases and J lost 0 bases. The germline CDR1 and CDR2 sequences are KGHSH and LQKENI. The CDR3 is made up of 18 amino acids. The CDR3 sequence: CASSQQGGQGDSNQPQHF. The CDR3, as DNA: TGTGCCAGCTCCCAACAGGGAGGACAGGGCGATAGCAATCAGCCCCAGCATTTT.